This T cell receptor (beta chain) was obtained from a study of T-cell reconstitution after alpha-beta-depleted transplantation in children. Unique molecular identifiers were incorporated during preparation of the TCRbeta library. TCRdb re-called the PCR reads with MiXCR, one entry per CDR3 protein. The data contain roughly 490,000 distinct CDR3 sequences, about 10% of them seen just once; the ten biggest clones take up less than 15%. CDR1 is LNHNV, CDR2 YYDKDF, per germline (reference sequence). V lost 0 bases to trimming and J lost 6 bases, with 5 bases between them. The CDR3 is made up of 13 amino acids. As for this clonotype: Its antigen remains unidentified.

Study results and limitations: The main origin of T-cell counts and diversity one year after transplant was newly produced T cells. Where some patients showed high TCRbeta diversity at day 60, it came from recipient T cells and thymic progenitors that had survived. Expanded graft clones numbering several hundred reportedly gave rise to alpha-beta T cells about two months after transplant.

The TCR sequence derives from a female patient between 2 and 10 years old who had a stem cell transplant for aplastic anemia, so the T cells may come from the graft donor. The chain joins TRBV15 to TRBJ2-2, with D possibly being TRBD1 (5 bases). Sequencing used PBMCs, mostly from graft donor cells, obtained 180 days after TCRalphabeta/CD19-depleted stem cell transplant. CDR3 amino acids: CATSREGAGELFF. In nucleotides, the CDR3 is TGTGCCACCAGCAGAGAAGGGGCCGGGGAGCTGTTTTTT.